The 22 T cell receptor beta chains below all came from one sample that was sequenced in a study of shared clonotypes between healthy human individuals. Sequenced by immunoSEQ multiplex PCR; TCRdb stores in-frame clones only, minus some. Of roughly 810,000 clones detected, around 96% appear once; the ten largest clones hold less than 0.25%. Only CD45RO-negative cells positively selected for CCR7 counted as naive CD8 cells, so terminally differentiated effector memory CD45RA+ cells were excluded. Material: naive CD8+ T cells sorted from blood. The receptors stem from a man aged 25 to 45 in good health.

Here the CDR3 reads CASSYNLDAAGGELFF. CDR3 nucleotides: TGTGCCAGCAGTTACAATCTGGACGCCGCCGGCGGGGAGCTGTTTTTT. This sequence joins TRBV6-5 and TRBJ2-2; no reliable D call. The CDR3 is made up of 16 amino acids. Trimming took 2 bases from V and 7 from J, leaving 17 bases between them. The germline gives CDR1 MNHEY, CDR2 SVGAGI.

V and J are TRBV29-1 and TRBJ2-1; D is possibly TRBD1 or TRBD2 (5 bases each). Trimming shortened V by 5 bases and J by 0 bases, and 20 bases separated the two germline ends. Germline CDR1 and CDR2: SQVTM and ANQGSEA. The CDR3 contains 17 residues. The CDR3 nucleotides read TGCAGCGTTTCCGGGACGCCAATATTGGGCTCCTACAATGAGCAGTTCTTC. Its protein product is CSVSGTPILGSYNEQFF.

The chain joins TRBV4-1 to TRBJ1-3; TRBD1 might be the D (6 bases). In germline, CDR1 is MGHRA, CDR2 YSYEKL. Trimming took 7 bases from V and 0 from J, leaving 25 bases between them. There are 19 residues in the CDR3. This CDR3 reads CASTRDGGAILHSGNTIYF. For the CDR3, the DNA is TGCGCCAGCACGCGGGATGGGGGGGCCATACTCCACTCTGGAAACACCATATATTTT.

This clone was seen just once. The rearrangement uses TRBV29-1 and TRBJ1-1, with a possible D match to TRBD1 (5 bases). Per germline, CDR1 SQVTM and CDR2 ANQGSEA. Trimming removed 4 bases from V and 7 bases from J, with 13 bases in between. The CDR3 runs 12 residues. The CDR3, as DNA: TGCAGCGTTGGATCTTGGCAGGGTGAAGCTTTCTTT. This sequence encodes CSVGSWQGEAFF. Together with reference TRBV29-1 and TRBJ1-1, the CDR3 gives the full variable domain: SAVISQKPSRDICQRGTSLTIQCQVDSQVTMMFWYRQQPGQSLTLIATANQGSEATYESGFVIDKFPISRPNLTFSTLTVSNMSPEDSSIYLCSVGSWQGEAFFGQGTRLTVV.

V and J are TRBV5-1 and TRBJ2-3; D gene unclear. V was trimmed by 1 base and J by 0 bases, leaving 12 bases between them. The length of the CDR3 is 16 residues. Germline loops: CDR1 SGHRS, CDR2 YFSETQ. The CDR3 DNA reads as TGCGCCAGCAGCTTGAATCCAGTTGCTAGCACAGATACGCAGTATTTT. Translation: CASSLNPVASTDTQYF.

The rearrangement links TRBV29-1 to TRBJ2-1; D not resolved. Germline CDR1 reads SQVTM; CDR2 reads ANQGSEA. CDR3 size: 14 residues. V was cut by 2 bases and J by 0 bases, with 8 bases left in between. The CDR3 nucleotides read TGCAGCGTTGAAAAGAGCCTCTCCTACAATGAGCAGTTCTTC. Protein: CSVEKSLSYNEQFF.

The chain joins TRBV7-9 to TRBJ2-1; 9 bases match TRBD2. Germline assignment: CDR1 SEHNR and CDR2 FQNEAQ (reference sequence). V shed 0 bases, J shed 3 bases, and the junction held 3 bases outside the gene matches. The CDR3 covers 16 residues. The CDR3 region is CASSLASGRVYNEQFF. The DNA for the CDR3 is TGTGCCAGCAGCTTAGCTAGCGGGAGAGTCTACAATGAGCAGTTCTTC.

On this clone: Additional DNA sequences in this sample encode the identical CDR3. The chain couples TRBV29-1 to TRBJ1-1, with unresolved D. In germline, CDR1 is SQVTM, CDR2 ANQGSEA. There are 12 residues in the CDR3. V dropped 1 base and J dropped 3 bases, with 6 bases sitting between them. The CDR3 spells CSVEGLDTEAFF. CDR3 bases: TGCAGCGTTGAAGGGTTGGACACTGAAGCTTTCTTT. The full variable domain, in which reference TRBV29-1 and TRBJ1-1 provide the parts outside the CDR3, is SAVISQKPSRDICQRGTSLTIQCQVDSQVTMMFWYRQQPGQSLTLIATANQGSEATYESGFVIDKFPISRPNLTFSTLTVSNMSPEDSSIYLCSVEGLDTEAFFGQGTRLTVV.

This clone has a single count. This chain links TRBV28 with TRBJ2-1, with TRBD1 as a possible D gene (5 bases). Germline assignment: CDR1 MDHEN and CDR2 SYDVKM. V lost 6 bases, J lost 0 bases, and 9 bases lay in between. This CDR3 comprises 14 residues. The CDR3 DNA follows: TGTGCCAGCAGACAGGTTAGCTCCTACAATGAGCAGTTCTTC. Translated, it gives CASRQVSSYNEQFF.

The DNA for the CDR3 is TGTGCCAGCAGCTTGGCCGGTGGGCCAGCGGTTTACTCTGGGGCCAACGTCCTGACTTTC. It yields the protein CASSLAGGPAVYSGANVLTF. The rearrangement uses TRBV5-5 and TRBJ2-6; TRBD2 is a possible D gene (5 bases). This CDR3 is 20 amino acids long. V was trimmed by 0 bases and J by 0 bases, leaving 19 bases between them. Germline assignment: CDR1 SGHKS and CDR2 YYEKEE (reference sequence).

The chain employs TRBV19 and TRBJ2-7; TRBD1 matches at 8 bases. V lost 2 bases to trimming and J lost 3 bases; unmatched junction nucleotides: 3. In germline, CDR1 is LNHDA, CDR2 SQIVND (reference sequence). This CDR3 spans 14 amino acids. CDR3 amino acids: CASSIPGGYYEQYF. The CDR3 bases are TGTGCCAGTAGTATACCAGGGGGCTACTACGAGCAGTACTTC. Together with reference TRBV19 and TRBJ2-7, the CDR3 gives the full variable domain: DGGITQSPKYLFRKEGQNVTLSCEQNLNHDAMYWYRQDPGQGLRLIYYSQIVNDFQKGDIAEGYSVSREKKESFPLTVTSAQKNPTAFYLCASSIPGGYYEQYFGPGTRLTVT.

The rearrangement links TRBV27 to TRBJ1-2, with 7 bases aligning to TRBD1. CDR1 is MNHEY, CDR2 SMNVEV, per germline (reference sequence). CDR3 length equals 17 residues. V was clipped by 3 bases and J by 0 bases; unmatched bases: 10. Written as DNA, the CDR3 is TGTGCCAGCAGTTTTAACATGGACAGGTTGGCTAACTATGGCTACACCTTC. Translation: CASSFNMDRLANYGYTF.

The J gene is TRBJ2-1, the V gene TRBV6-6, with 14 bases lining up with TRBD2. J lost 4 bases, V lost 5 bases, and 4 bases had no gene match. The CDR3 totals 16 residues. Per the germline V gene, CDR1 is MNHNY and CDR2 is SVGAGI (reference sequence). CDR3 residues: CASSQRTSGRYNEQFF. For the CDR3, the DNA is TGTGCCAGCAGTCAGCGGACTAGCGGGAGGTACAATGAGCAGTTCTTC.

The rearrangement joins TRBV27 to TRBJ2-7; no definite D call. Trimming stripped 5 bases from V and 5 bases from J, with 10 bases between. Germline V gene data show CDR1 as MNHEY and CDR2 as SMNVEV (reference sequence). This CDR3 has 12 amino acids. Here the CDR3 DNA reads TGTGCCAGCAGTCACAAGTCCCACGAGCAGTACTTC. Translating gives CASSHKSHEQYF.

The chain combines TRBV5-1 with TRBJ2-3; 7 nucleotides agree with TRBD2. The CDR3 has 14 amino acids. Per the germline V gene, CDR1 is SGHRS and CDR2 is YFSETQ. The V gene end was trimmed by 1 base and the J gene end by 3 bases; junction bases not matched to a gene: 2. The CDR3 nucleotides are TGCGCCAGCAGCTTGCTAGCGGATACAGATACGCAGTATTTT. It specifies CASSLLADTDTQYF.

The chain is built from TRBV11-2 and TRBJ2-5; D remains unclear. Germline V CDR1 and CDR2: SGHAT, FQNNGV. CDR3 length: 13 amino acids. With 5 bases removed from V and 9 bases from J, the gap between germline ends came to 16 bases. The CDR3 DNA follows: TGTGCCAGCAGCCCAGACTGGCCCGACGCCCAGTACTTC. Translation: CASSPDWPDAQYF.

Details on this clone: One end of the junction varies from germline; a read error may be responsible. V gene TRBV9 combines with J gene TRBJ1-2; no clear D gene. The CDR3 sequence is 9 residues long. In germline, CDR1 is SGDLS, CDR2 YYNGEE. In nucleotides, the CDR3 is TGTGCCAGCAGCGCCCATGGAGAGTTC. Protein sequence: CASSAHGEF.

The gene calls are TRBV30 and TRBJ2-6; D uncertain. CDR3 length: 15 residues. Trimming shortened V by 2 bases and J by 0 bases, and 8 bases separated the two germline ends. Germline CDR1 GTSNPN, CDR2 SVGIG (reference sequence). The CDR3 reads CAWSTASSGANVLTF. Here the CDR3 DNA reads TGTGCCTGGAGTACTGCAAGCTCTGGGGCCAACGTCCTGACTTTC.

The V and J genes are TRBV6-6 and TRBJ1-1; TRBD1 matches 8 bases. The germline V gene encodes CDR1 MNHNY and CDR2 SVGAGI (reference sequence). The trim removed 6 bases at V and 2 bases at J, leaving 5 bases unmatched. The CDR3 length is 14 residues. CDR3 in amino acids: CASSTTGANTEAFF. The CDR3 DNA reads TGTGCCAGCAGCACGACAGGGGCCAACACTGAAGCTTTCTTT.

This chain uses TRBV5-6 with TRBJ1-4; the D gene is possibly TRBD1 (6 bases). The length of the CDR3 is 16 residues. V gave up 5 bases and J gave up 7 bases, with 21 bases separating them. The germline CDR1 and CDR2 sequences are SGHDT and YYEEEE. This chain's CDR3 is CASSSKQQGRAEKLFF. CDR3 bases: TGTGCCAGCAGTTCGAAACAACAGGGACGGGCTGAAAAACTGTTTTTT.

The rearrangement links TRBV30 to TRBJ2-7, with TRBD1 as a possible D gene (6 bases). This CDR3 contains 14 residues. Per germline, CDR1 GTSNPN and CDR2 SVGIG (reference sequence). The ends were cut back, 3 bases at V and 3 bases at J, with 15 bases in the middle. The CDR3 here is CAWSGQGRVYEQYF. CDR3 nucleotide sequence: TGTGCCTGGAGCGGGCAGGGGCGGGTCTACGAGCAGTACTTC.

J is TRBJ1-5 and V is TRBV28, with D uncertain. From germline, CDR1 is MDHEN and CDR2 SYDVKM. The V end was cut by 2 bases, the J end by 6 bases, with 11 bases between. CDR3 length: 14 amino acids. DNA of the CDR3: TGTGCCAGCAGTTTAAAGGAGATGGGTCAGCCCCAGCATTTT. Protein: CASSLKEMGQPQHF.